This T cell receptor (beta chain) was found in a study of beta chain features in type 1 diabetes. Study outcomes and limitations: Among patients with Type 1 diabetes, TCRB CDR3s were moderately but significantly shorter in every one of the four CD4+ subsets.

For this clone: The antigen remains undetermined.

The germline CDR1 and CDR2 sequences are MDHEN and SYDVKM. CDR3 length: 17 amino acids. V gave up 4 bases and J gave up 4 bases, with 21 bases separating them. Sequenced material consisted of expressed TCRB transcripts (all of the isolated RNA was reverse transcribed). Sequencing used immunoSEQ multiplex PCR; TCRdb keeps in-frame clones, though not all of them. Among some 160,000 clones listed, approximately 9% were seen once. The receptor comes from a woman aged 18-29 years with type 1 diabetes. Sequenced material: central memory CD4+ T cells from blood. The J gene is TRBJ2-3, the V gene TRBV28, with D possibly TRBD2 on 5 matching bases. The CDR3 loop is CASSSGLGLPDADTQYF. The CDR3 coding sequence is TGTGCCAGCAGTTCGGGTCTTGGACTGCCTGACGCAGATACGCAGTATTTT.